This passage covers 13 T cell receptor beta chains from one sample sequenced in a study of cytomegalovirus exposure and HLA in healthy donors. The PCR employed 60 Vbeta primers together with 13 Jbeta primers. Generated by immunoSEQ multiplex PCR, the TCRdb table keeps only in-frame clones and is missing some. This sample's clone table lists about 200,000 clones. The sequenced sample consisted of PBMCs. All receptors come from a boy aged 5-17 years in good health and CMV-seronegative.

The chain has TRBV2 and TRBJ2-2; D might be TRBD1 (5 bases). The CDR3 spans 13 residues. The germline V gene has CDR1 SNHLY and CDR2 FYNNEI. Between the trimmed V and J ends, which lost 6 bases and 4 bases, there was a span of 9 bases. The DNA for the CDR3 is TGTGCCAGCAGGCAGGGAACCACCGGGGAGCTGTTTTTT. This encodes CASRQGTTGELFF. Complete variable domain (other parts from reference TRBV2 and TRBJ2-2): EPEVTQTPSHQVTQMGQEVILRCVPISNHLYFYWYRQILGQKVEFLVSFYNNEISEKSEIFDDQFSVERPDGSNFTLKIRSTKLEDSAMYFCASRQGTTGELFFGEGSRLTVL.

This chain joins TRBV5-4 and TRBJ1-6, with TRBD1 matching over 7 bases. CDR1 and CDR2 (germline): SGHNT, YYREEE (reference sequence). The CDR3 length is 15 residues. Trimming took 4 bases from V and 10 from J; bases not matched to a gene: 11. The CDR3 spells CASSPRGDRRSPLHF. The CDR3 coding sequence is TGTGCCAGCAGCCCGAGGGGGGACAGAAGATCACCCCTCCACTTT. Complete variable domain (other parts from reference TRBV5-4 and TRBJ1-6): ETGVTQSPTHLIKTRGQQVTLRCSSQSGHNTVSWYQQALGQGPQFIFQYYREEENGRGNFPPRFSGLQFPNYSSELNVNALELDDSALYLCASSPRGDRRSPLHFGNGTRLTVT.

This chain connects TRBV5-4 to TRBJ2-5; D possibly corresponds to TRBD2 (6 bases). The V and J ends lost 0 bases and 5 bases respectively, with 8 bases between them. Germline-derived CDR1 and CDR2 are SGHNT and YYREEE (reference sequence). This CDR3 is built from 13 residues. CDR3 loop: CASSLALAETQYF. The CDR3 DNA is TGTGCCAGCAGCTTGGCTCTAGCGGAGACCCAGTACTTC.

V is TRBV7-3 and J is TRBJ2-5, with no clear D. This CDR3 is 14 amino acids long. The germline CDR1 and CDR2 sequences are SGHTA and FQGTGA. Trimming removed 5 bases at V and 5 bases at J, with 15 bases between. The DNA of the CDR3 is TGTGCCAGCAGCCCCCTCCCATACTCGGAGACCCAGTACTTC. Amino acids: CASSPLPYSETQYF.

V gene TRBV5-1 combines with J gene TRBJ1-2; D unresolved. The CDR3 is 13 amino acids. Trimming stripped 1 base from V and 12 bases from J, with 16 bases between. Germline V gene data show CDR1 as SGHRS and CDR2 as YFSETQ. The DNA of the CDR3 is TGCGCCAGCAGCTTGACGGCGGGTTACGCTAACACCTTC. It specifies CASSLTAGYANTF.

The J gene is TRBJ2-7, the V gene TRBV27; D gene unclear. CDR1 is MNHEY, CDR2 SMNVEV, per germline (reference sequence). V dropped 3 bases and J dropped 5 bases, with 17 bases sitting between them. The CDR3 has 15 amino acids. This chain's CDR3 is CASSFSTLNSHEQYF. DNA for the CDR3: TGTGCCAGCAGTTTCTCAACTCTAAACTCTCACGAGCAGTACTTC.

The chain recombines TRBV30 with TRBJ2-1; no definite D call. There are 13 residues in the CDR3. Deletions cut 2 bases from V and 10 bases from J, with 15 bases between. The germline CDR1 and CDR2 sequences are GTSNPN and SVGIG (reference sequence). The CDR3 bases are TGTGCCTGGAGTCGCAGGTCCTTAGGAGAGCAGTTCTTC. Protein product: CAWSRRSLGEQFF.

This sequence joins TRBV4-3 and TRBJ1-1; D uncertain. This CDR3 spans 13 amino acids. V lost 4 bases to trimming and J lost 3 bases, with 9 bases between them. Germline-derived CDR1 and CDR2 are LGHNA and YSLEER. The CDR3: CASSRVGDTEAFF. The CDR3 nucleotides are TGCGCCAGCAGCCGGGTCGGGGACACTGAAGCTTTCTTT.

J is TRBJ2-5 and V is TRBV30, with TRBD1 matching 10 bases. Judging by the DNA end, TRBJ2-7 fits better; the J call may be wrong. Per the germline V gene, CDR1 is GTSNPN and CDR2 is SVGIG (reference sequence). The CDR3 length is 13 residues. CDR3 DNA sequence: TGTGCGGAGTCAGTGGGACAGGGGAACGAGCAGTACTTC. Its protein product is CAESVGQGNEQYF.

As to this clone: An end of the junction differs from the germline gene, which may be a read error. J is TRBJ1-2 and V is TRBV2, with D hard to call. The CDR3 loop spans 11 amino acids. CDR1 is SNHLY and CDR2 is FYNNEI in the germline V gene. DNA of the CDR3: TGTGCTAGCACAGTCGTCTATGGCTACACCTTC. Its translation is CASTVVYGYTF.

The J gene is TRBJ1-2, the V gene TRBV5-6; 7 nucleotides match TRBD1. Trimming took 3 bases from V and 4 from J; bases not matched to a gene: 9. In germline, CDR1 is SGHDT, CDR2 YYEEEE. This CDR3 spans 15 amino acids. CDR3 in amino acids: CASSSPQGQIYGYTF. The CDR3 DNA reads TGTGCCAGCAGCTCACCCCAGGGACAGATCTATGGCTACACCTTC.

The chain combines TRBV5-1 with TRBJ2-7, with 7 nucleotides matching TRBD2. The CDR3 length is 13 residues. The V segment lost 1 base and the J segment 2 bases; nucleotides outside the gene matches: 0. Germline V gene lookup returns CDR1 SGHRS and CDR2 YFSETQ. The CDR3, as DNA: TGCGCCAGCAGCTTGAGCGGGACCTACGAGCAGTACTTC. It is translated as CASSLSGTYEQYF.

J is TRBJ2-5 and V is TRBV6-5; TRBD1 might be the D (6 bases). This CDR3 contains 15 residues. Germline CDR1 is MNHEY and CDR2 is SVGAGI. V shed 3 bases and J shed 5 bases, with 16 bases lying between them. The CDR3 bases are TGTGCCAGCAGTTATATTGGGCAGGGGTGGGAGACCCAGTACTTC. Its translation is CASSYIGQGWETQYF.